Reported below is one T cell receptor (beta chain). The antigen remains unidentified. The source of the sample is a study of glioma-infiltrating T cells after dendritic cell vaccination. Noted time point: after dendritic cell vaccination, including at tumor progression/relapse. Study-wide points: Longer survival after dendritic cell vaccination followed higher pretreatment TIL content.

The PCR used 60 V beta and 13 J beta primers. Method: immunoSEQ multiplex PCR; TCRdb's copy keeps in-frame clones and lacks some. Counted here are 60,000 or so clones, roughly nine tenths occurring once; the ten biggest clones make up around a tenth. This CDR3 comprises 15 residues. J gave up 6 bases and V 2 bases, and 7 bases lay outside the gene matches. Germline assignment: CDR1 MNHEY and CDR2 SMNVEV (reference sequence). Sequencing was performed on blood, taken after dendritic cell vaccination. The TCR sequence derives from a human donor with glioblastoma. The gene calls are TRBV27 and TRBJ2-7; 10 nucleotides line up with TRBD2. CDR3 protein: CASSLRPSGSGEQYF. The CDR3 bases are TGTGCCAGCAGTTTAAGGCCTAGCGGGAGCGGCGAGCAGTACTTC.